This T cell receptor beta chain came from a study of long-term antiretroviral therapy in people with HIV. Version v3.0 of the immunoSEQ assay was performed at survey level. Assay used: immunoSEQ multiplex PCR; TCRdb lists only in-frame clones, some missing. The table shows 20,000 to 25,000 clones, with 90% to 95% occurring only once. The CDR3 totals 12 residues. In germline, CDR1 is WSHSY, CDR2 SAAADI. V lost 5 bases and J 4 bases, leaving 8 bases between the germline ends. This clone was detected only a few times. The sequenced sample was unsorted PBMCs, obtained 7.6 years after starting antiretroviral therapy. V gene TRBV10-2 combines with J gene TRBJ1-1, with a tentative D call TRBD1 (5 bases). The origin of this receptor is a woman aged 40 to 55 with HIV. CDR3 bases: TGCGCCAGCAGTTCGGGGGGCACTGAAGCTTTCTTT. It codes for CASSSGGTEAFF.